This entry features one T cell receptor (beta chain) sequence. As yet, its antigen is unknown. Per the germline V gene, CDR1 is KGHDR and CDR2 is SFDVKD. V shed 3 bases and J shed 6 bases, with 10 bases lying between them. CDR3 length: 14 amino acids. This record comes from a study of blood T cells in healthy people across ages. Together with a sample-barcoded 5' primer, a J-beta primer mix was included in a second PCR lasting about 6 to 11 cycles. No fewer than 3 million CDR3-containing paired-end reads came from each sample. TCRdb called the 5' RACE reads again in MiXCR, with one record for every CDR3 protein. The sample carries roughly 1 million distinct CDR3 sequences, roughly 24% recorded once. The study's findings and limits: Both higher diversity and more naive CD4+ cells marked long-lived donors when set against aged donors. Considered underestimates were the diversity estimates obtained from one million T cells. The percentage of naive T cells correlated strongly with TCR beta diversity.

These data are also associated with another study on T cells of mothers and their children.

The sample taken for sequencing was blood. V is TRBV24-1 and J is TRBJ2-2, with a weak D call TRBD2 (5 bases). The TCR was taken from a girl between 2 and 10 years old in good health. DNA of the CDR3: TGTGCCACCAGTGATCCTACTAGATCCGGGGAGCTGTTTTTT. This codes for CATSDPTRSGELFF.